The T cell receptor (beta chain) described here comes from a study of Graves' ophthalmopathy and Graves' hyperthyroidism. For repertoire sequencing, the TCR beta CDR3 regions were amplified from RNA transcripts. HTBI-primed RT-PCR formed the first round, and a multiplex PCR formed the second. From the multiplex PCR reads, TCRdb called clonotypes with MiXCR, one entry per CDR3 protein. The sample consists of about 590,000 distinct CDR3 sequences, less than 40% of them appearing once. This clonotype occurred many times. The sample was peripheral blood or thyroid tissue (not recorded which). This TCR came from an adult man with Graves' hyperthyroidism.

CDR3 sequence: CASSDRQGSEQYF. For the CDR3, the DNA is TGTGCCAGCAGTGACCGACAGGGAAGCGAGCAGTACTTC. This chain uses TRBV12-3 or TRBV12-4 with TRBJ2-7, with 7 nucleotides matching TRBD1. This CDR3 comprises 13 residues. V shed 5 bases, J shed 6 bases, and the junction held 7 bases outside the gene matches.